The present T cell receptor beta chain was sequenced within a study of T cells in Graves' hyperthyroidism and ophthalmopathy. Overall study context: Peripheral blood draws took place at initial diagnosis, ahead of any treatment.

Concerning this clonotype itself: Antigen: not known.

General study results and limits: Ophthalmopathy got predicted by the model a median approximately 6 months before its onset. Most thyroid clonotypes expanded above 0.001 appeared in blood too.

The J segment lost 3 bases and the V segment lost 3 bases, leaving 6 bases of the junction unmatched. This CDR3 is built from 16 residues. Looked up from germline, CDR1 is ENHRY and CDR2 is SYGVKD. Amplification yielded TCR beta CDR3 regions, with RNA transcripts as the source. HTBI primers were employed in a first-round RT-PCR of the TCR CDR3. From the multiplex PCR reads, TCRdb called clonotypes with MiXCR, one entry per CDR3 protein. This sample has 340,000 or so distinct CDR3 sequences, with approximately 16% found just once. The receptor was isolated from a man aged 25 to 40 with Graves' hyperthyroidism. Sequenced material: blood. The gene calls are TRBV10-3 and TRBJ2-2, with 8 nucleotides matching TRBD1. The chain's CDR3 is CAISEDRGGYTGELFF. The CDR3 DNA follows: TGTGCCATCAGTGAAGACAGGGGCGGTTACACCGGGGAGCTGTTTTTT.